This T cell receptor beta chain was obtained from a study of blood T cell repertoires in COVID-19. About the research overall: Two consecutive negative NP/OP PCR tests, clearance, or resolved symptoms defined Cohort 3 recovery.

Generated by immunoSEQ multiplex PCR, the TCRdb table keeps only in-frame clones and is missing some. This table holds a few hundred thousand clones, around 87% found once. A single count supports this clone. Enrollees, about 18 to 89 years old, lived in approximately 25 US areas. V was clipped by 6 bases and J by 6 bases; unmatched bases: 1. The length of the CDR3 is 12 residues. CDR1 and CDR2 from the germline V gene are MNHEY and SVGAGI. This rearrangement joins TRBV6-5 to TRBJ1-4; 7 bases map to TRBD1. Sequenced sample: PBMCs or T cells enriched from blood (not recorded which). The TCR sequence derives from a man between 35 and 55 years old in a cohort exposed to, infected with or recovered from COVID-19 (not recorded which). The CDR3 protein is CASRTGDEKLFF. The CDR3 coding sequence is TGTGCCAGCAGAACAGGGGATGAAAAACTGTTTTTT.